A single sample is the source of the 32 T cell receptor beta chains below, sequenced in a study of shared clonotypes between healthy human individuals. Generated by immunoSEQ multiplex PCR, the TCRdb table keeps only in-frame clones and is missing some. The sample lists about 1,800,000 clones; about 95% were seen once. Naive CD8 cells lacked CD45RO and underwent positive selection for CCR7, leaving out terminally differentiated effector memory CD45RA+ cells. The sequenced sample was naive CD8+ T cells sorted from blood. These TCRs come from a man between 18 and 29 years old in good health.

V gene TRBV6-1 combines with J gene TRBJ1-2, with D hard to call. This CDR3 has 15 amino acids. Per germline, CDR1 MNHNS and CDR2 SASEGT. V lost 4 bases and J lost 6, with 18 bases in between. CDR3 coding DNA: TGTGCCAGCAGTGGATACCTTACGGAAAGTGATGGCTACACCTTC. This gives the protein CASSGYLTESDGYTF.

The V call is TRBV9, the J call TRBJ2-5; D uncertain. CDR3 size: 18 residues. With 0 bases removed from V and 5 bases from J, the gap between germline ends came to 23 bases. Germline loops: CDR1 SGDLS, CDR2 YYNGEE. For the CDR3, the DNA is TGTGCCAGCAGCGTAGCTTATTGCGAGACCCCGGTGGAGGAGACCCAGTACTTC. It codes for CASSVAYCETPVEETQYF. Drawing the rest from reference TRBV9 and TRBJ2-5, the complete variable domain is DSGVTQTPKHLITATGQRVTLRCSPRSGDLSVYWYQQSLDQGLQFLIQYYNGEERAKGNILERFSAQQFPDLHSELNLSSLELGDSALYFCASSVAYCETPVEETQYFGPGTRLLVL.

The chain has TRBV10-3 and TRBJ2-3; maybe TRBD1 (5 bases). The CDR3 runs 14 residues. The germline gives CDR1 ENHRY, CDR2 SYGVKD. Trimming left V 2 bases short and J 4 bases short, with 10 bases between. CDR3 coding DNA: TGTGCCATCAGTGAGACCGACAGCCCAGATACGCAGTATTTT. Translating gives CAISETDSPDTQYF.

This chain uses TRBV6-5 with TRBJ2-5, with TRBD1 identical over 8 bases. This CDR3 comprises 14 residues. Germline loops: CDR1 MNHEY, CDR2 SVGAGI. V was pared by 5 bases and J by 5 bases, with 7 bases of the junction left unmatched. CDR3 residues: CASSPDRGGETQYF. Written as DNA, the CDR3 is TGTGCCAGCAGTCCCGACAGGGGTGGGGAGACCCAGTACTTC.

This chain uses TRBV28 with TRBJ2-7; no firm D call. The ends were cut back, 2 bases at V and 3 bases at J, with 11 bases in the middle. The CDR3 consists of 14 residues. The germline V gene encodes CDR1 MDHEN and CDR2 SYDVKM. Here the CDR3 DNA reads TGTGCCAGCAGTTTAAGGAACAGCGTCTACGAGCAGTACTTC. Translating it yields CASSLRNSVYEQYF.

V is TRBV30 and J is TRBJ2-5, with 12 bases that match TRBD2. Germline V gene sequence: CDR1 GTSNPN, CDR2 SVGIG (reference sequence). Germline trimming cut 4 bases from V and 5 bases from J; bases unmatched to any gene: 14. The CDR3 extends over 17 amino acids. For the CDR3, the DNA is TGTGCCTGGAAAGGGTTCGGGACTAGCGGGCCAGGGGAGACCCAGTACTTC. Protein product: CAWKGFGTSGPGETQYF.

This chain uses TRBV6-5 with TRBJ1-2, with D perhaps matching TRBD1 (5 bases). CDR1 is MNHEY and CDR2 is SVGAGI in the germline V gene. Trimming cost V 7 bases and J 8 bases, with 20 bases left between them. The CDR3 consists of 14 residues. The CDR3 DNA sequence: TGTGCCAGCACCGAAATCGGGCCAACAGGAGGCTACACCTTC. It is translated as CASTEIGPTGGYTF.

This chain connects TRBV29-1 to TRBJ1-1; D is ambiguous. Germline loops: CDR1 SQVTM, CDR2 ANQGSEA. Trimming cost V 0 bases and J 4 bases, with 12 bases left between them. This CDR3 is built from 14 residues. The CDR3 sequence: CSVEDWGARTEAFF. The CDR3 bases are TGCAGCGTTGAAGATTGGGGAGCTCGCACTGAAGCTTTCTTT.

In this sample, this clone turned up once. The CDR3 DNA reads as TGTGCCAGCAAGGGACAGGGGAAAAATCAGCCCCAGCATTTT. Amino acid sequence: CASKGQGKNQPQHF. The genes are TRBV27 and TRBJ1-5; 10 nucleotides align to TRBD1. Germline lookup yields CDR1 MNHEY and CDR2 SMNVEV (reference sequence). The CDR3 is made up of 14 amino acids. J gave up 4 bases and V 7 bases, and 4 bases lay outside the gene matches.

In DNA, the CDR3 is TGTGCCAGCAGTTACGGCGAGGGTGACTATGGCTACACCTTC. Protein product: CASSYGEGDYGYTF. The rearrangement joins TRBV6-6 to TRBJ1-2, with D hard to call. This CDR3 has 14 amino acids. The V gene's germline CDR1 is MNHNY and CDR2 SVGAGI (reference sequence). Trimming pared 2 bases from V and 3 bases from J, leaving 10 bases between.

The V call is TRBV2, the J call TRBJ2-2, with 9 bases matching TRBD2. V dropped 3 bases and J dropped 2; count of bases not matched to a gene: 4. Germline lookup yields CDR1 SNHLY and CDR2 FYNNEI. The CDR3 has 16 amino acids. CDR3: CASSDPTSGNTGELFF. The CDR3 region has the DNA TGTGCCAGCAGTGATCCGACTAGCGGTAACACCGGGGAGCTGTTTTTT.

This clone was counted once. For the CDR3, the DNA is TGTGCCAGCAGTCCACGCGGGCTTCGCTTTAATAATGAAAAACTGTTTTTT. It codes for CASSPRGLRFNNEKLFF. The chain uses TRBV27 and TRBJ1-4; D is unclear. The V gene's germline CDR1 is MNHEY and CDR2 SMNVEV (reference sequence). The CDR3 has 17 amino acids. V shed 5 bases and J shed 4 bases, with 20 bases lying between them.

This chain uses TRBV27 with TRBJ2-3, with 13 bases identical to TRBD2. Germline V CDR1 and CDR2: MNHEY, SMNVEV (reference sequence). This CDR3 region has 16 residues. V trimming: 4 bases; J trimming: 7 bases; junction bases outside the gene matches: 8. The CDR3 loop reads CASSSAGTSGIYTQYF. DNA of the CDR3: TGTGCCAGCAGTTCAGCCGGGACTAGCGGGATTTATACGCAGTATTTT.

This chain joins TRBV6-6 and TRBJ1-2; 8 bases line up with TRBD1. This CDR3 is 15 amino acids long. The germline CDR1 and CDR2 sequences are MNHNY and SVGAGI (reference sequence). The trim removed 6 bases at V and 4 bases at J, leaving 10 bases unmatched. The CDR3 protein is CASSPFQGAPYGYTF. The CDR3 DNA is TGTGCCAGCAGCCCTTTCCAGGGGGCCCCCTATGGCTACACCTTC.

This chain links TRBV27 with TRBJ1-5; no definite D call. Germline V gene data show CDR1 as MNHEY and CDR2 as SMNVEV (reference sequence). The CDR3 contains 13 residues. Trimming took 4 bases from V and 3 from J, leaving 7 bases between them. CDR3 bases: TGTGCCAGCAGTTCCGCTTCCAATCAGCCCCAGCATTTT. As protein: CASSSASNQPQHF.

This clone has a single count. V and J are TRBV30 and TRBJ1-1, with D unclear. Germline assignment: CDR1 GTSNPN and CDR2 SVGIG (reference sequence). The CDR3 contains 13 residues. The V end was cut by 4 bases, the J end by 0 bases, with 9 bases between. The CDR3 sequence is CAWMVQLNTEAFF. DNA of the CDR3: TGTGCCTGGATGGTGCAGTTGAACACTGAAGCTTTCTTT. Full variable domain (missing parts from reference TRBV30 and TRBJ1-1): SQTIHQWPATLVQPVGSPLSLECTVEGTSNPNLYWYRQAAGRGLQLLFYSVGIGQISSEVPQNLSASRPQDRQFILSSKKLLLSDSGFYLCAWMVQLNTEAFFGQGTRLTVV.

On this clone itself: The junction differs from germline at one of its ends, possibly a read error. The sample has other DNA sequences that encode this CDR3 too. This chain uses TRBV5-8 with TRBJ1-2; tentative D call: TRBD1 (5 bases). This CDR3 contains 12 residues. Germline loops: CDR1 SGHTS, CDR2 YDEGEE. The CDR3 spells CASEGTLLSYTF. The CDR3 DNA reads as TGTGCCAGCGAGGGGACGCTTTTGAGCTACACTTTC.

The rearrangement joins TRBV7-8 to TRBJ2-3; D might be TRBD2 (6 bases). There are 16 residues in the CDR3. The germline gives CDR1 SGHVS, CDR2 FQNEAQ. V lost 5 bases to trimming and J lost 0 bases, with 15 bases between them. CDR3 bases: TGTGCCAGCAGCCTCCGGGACTTTGCTAGCACAGATACGCAGTATTTT. Encoded protein: CASSLRDFASTDTQYF.

This clone has a single count. The genes are TRBV4-1 and TRBJ1-1, with D possibly TRBD1 on 5 matching bases. The germline gives CDR1 MGHRA, CDR2 YSYEKL. This CDR3 spans 12 amino acids. Trimming stripped 1 base from V and 10 bases from J, with 10 bases between. As DNA, the CDR3 is TGCGCCAGCAGCCAAGGGCAGGGTGGAGCTTTCTTT. It encodes CASSQGQGGAFF.

The rearrangement uses TRBV7-9 and TRBJ1-4, with 8 bases fitting TRBD1. Germline assignment: CDR1 SEHNR and CDR2 FQNEAQ (reference sequence). CDR3 length: 15 amino acids. Germline trimming cut 4 bases from V and 1 base from J; bases unmatched to any gene: 2. The CDR3 DNA sequence: TGTGCCAGCAGCTACACAGGGGGAACTAATGAAAAACTGTTTTTT. Protein sequence: CASSYTGGTNEKLFF.

This clone was seen once. The DNA of the CDR3 is TGTGCCAGCAGCCAGGGGTTAAACAATGAGCAGTTCTTC. As protein: CASSQGLNNEQFF. The gene calls are TRBV7-3 and TRBJ2-1, with D perhaps matching TRBD1 (6 bases). This CDR3 is built from 13 residues. V lost 5 bases and J lost 5, with 10 bases in between. CDR1 and CDR2 (germline): SGHTA, FQGTGA.

For the CDR3, the DNA is TGTGCCAGCAGCACCCCCCACGGGGGCACTAATGAAAAACTGTTTTTT. As protein: CASSTPHGGTNEKLFF. This chain links TRBV9 with TRBJ1-4, with D perhaps matching TRBD1 (6 bases). This CDR3 spans 16 amino acids. From germline, CDR1 is SGDLS and CDR2 YYNGEE. The germline V and J ends were trimmed by 4 bases and 2 bases, with 15 bases remaining between them.

The sample holds one count of this clone. One junction end disagrees with the germline gene, perhaps due to a read error. This chain connects TRBV7-9 to TRBJ1-5; D possibly corresponds to TRBD1 (5 bases). Germline CDR1 and CDR2: SEHNR and FQNEAQ (reference sequence). The CDR3 loop spans 13 amino acids. The CDR3 coding sequence is TGTGCCAGCAGCTTAGGAGTTGCGGGGCCCCAGCGTTTT. Translation gives CASSLGVAGPQRF.

This clone was counted a single time. The chain is built from TRBV29-1 and TRBJ2-7; tentatively, D is TRBD1 or TRBD2 (5 bases each). CDR3 length: 16 residues. Germline V lookup: CDR1 SQVTM, CDR2 ANQGSEA. Between the trimmed V and J ends, which lost 6 bases and 2 bases, there was a span of 23 bases. CDR3 residues: CSVGRRSGTVAYEQYF. For the CDR3, the DNA is TGCAGCGTGGGCAGACGTTCCGGGACGGTGGCCTACGAGCAGTACTTC.

The rearrangement joins TRBV7-3 to TRBJ2-1; 10 bases agree with TRBD1. V lost 2 bases to trimming and J lost 5 bases; unmatched junction nucleotides: 3. The CDR3 runs 15 residues. Germline V gene data show CDR1 as SGHTA and CDR2 as FQGTGA. CDR3 sequence: CASSLGQGVHNEQFF. The CDR3 coding sequence is TGTGCCAGCAGCTTAGGACAGGGGGTCCACAATGAGCAGTTCTTC.

The chain couples TRBV19 to TRBJ2-7; 9 bases match TRBD1. Trimming cost V 5 bases and J 3 bases; bases outside gene matches: 8. There are 15 residues in the CDR3. The germline V gene has CDR1 LNHDA and CDR2 SQIVND (reference sequence). CDR3 nucleotides: TGTGCCAGTAGTGCACGACAGGGGGTTTACTACGAGCAGTACTTC. Its protein product is CASSARQGVYYEQYF.

The chain carries TRBV5-1 and TRBJ1-4; 8 nucleotides agree with TRBD1. The CDR3 has 15 residues. CDR1 is SGHRS, CDR2 YFSETQ, per germline. V trimming: 3 bases; J trimming: 4 bases; junction bases outside the gene matches: 5. CDR3: CASSYRTGFNEKLFF. The CDR3 DNA is TGCGCCAGCAGCTACCGGACAGGGTTTAATGAAAAACTGTTTTTT. The full variable domain, rest sourced from reference TRBV5-1 and TRBJ1-4, is KAGVTQTPRYLIKTRGQQVTLSCSPISGHRSVSWYQQTPGQGLQFLFEYFSETQRNKGNFPGRFSGRQFSNSRSEMNVSTLELGDSALYLCASSYRTGFNEKLFFGSGTQLSVL.

This clone was seen once. The chain carries TRBV4-1 and TRBJ1-3; a possible D gene is TRBD1 (6 bases). Germline V gene data show CDR1 as MGHRA and CDR2 as YSYEKL. The CDR3 loop spans 18 amino acids. Trimming stripped 2 bases from V and 0 bases from J, with 17 bases between. The CDR3 nucleotides read TGCGCCAGCAGCCAACGGGGGGCGGGCGGCCTCTCTGGAAACACCATATATTTT. Translation: CASSQRGAGGLSGNTIYF.

The chain combines TRBV5-1 with TRBJ2-3; TRBD1 agrees at 8 bases. Germline assignment: CDR1 SGHRS and CDR2 YFSETQ. The V gene end was trimmed by 4 bases and the J gene end by 2 bases; junction bases not matched to a gene: 6. This CDR3 region has 15 residues. CDR3 in amino acids: CASSLWTGTTDTQYF. The CDR3 nucleotides read TGCGCCAGCAGCCTCTGGACAGGGACCACAGATACGCAGTATTTT.

The chain is built from TRBV5-8 and TRBJ1-4; no definite D call. The germline CDR1 and CDR2 sequences are SGHTS and YDEGEE. This CDR3 comprises 16 residues. Trimming removed 3 bases from V and 5 bases from J, with 17 bases in between. CDR3 protein: CASSSSYEMFNEKLFF. In nucleotides, the CDR3 is TGTGCCAGCAGCTCTAGCTATGAGATGTTCAATGAAAAACTGTTTTTT.

The CDR3 DNA reads TGTGCCATCAGTGGGTGGACAGGGGAACGCTCTGGAAACACCATATATTTT. Residues: CAISGWTGERSGNTIYF. V and J are TRBV10-3 and TRBJ1-3; 9 bases align to TRBD1. The CDR3 runs to 17 residues. Germline CDR1 reads ENHRY; CDR2 reads SYGVKD. The junction had 7 bases not matched to a gene; V was cut back by 4 bases and J by 0 bases.

The chain recombines TRBV9 with TRBJ2-7; D tentatively reads TRBD1 or TRBD2 (5 bases each). This CDR3 comprises 14 residues. Germline CDR1 and CDR2: SGDLS and YYNGEE. V lost 4 bases and J lost 5, with 16 bases in between. DNA for the CDR3: TGTGCCAGCAGCTCATCCGGGGACCCGGACGAGCAGTACTTC. It specifies CASSSSGDPDEQYF.